The 22 T cell receptor beta chains below come from one sample, sequenced in a study of a mutant IDH1 vaccine in newly diagnosed glioma. Using immunoSEQ multiplex PCR, the repertoire was profiled, and TCRdb retains in-frame clones only, with some absent. Among roughly 99,000 clones listed, about 87% were seen once. The time point was: baseline, week 1 (first vaccination visit). Regarding treatment: pre-vaccination baseline after standard-of-care therapy. The specimen was PBMCs, collected from a glioma patient treated with radiotherapy, temozolomide or both. Source of these receptors: a woman aged 45-65 years with glioma.

This sequence joins TRBV27 and TRBJ1-5, with D maybe TRBD1 (6 bases). CDR1 MNHEY and CDR2 SMNVEV come from the germline V gene (reference sequence). Trimming removed 9 bases from V and 5 bases from J, with 14 bases in between. The CDR3 has 13 residues. Here the CDR3 reads CASRGRLDQPQHF. The CDR3 DNA follows: TGTGCCAGTCGGGGGCGCTTGGATCAGCCCCAGCATTTT.

This chain uses TRBV7-8 with TRBJ1-2; D may be TRBD1 (6 bases). The CDR3 length is 14 residues. Germline CDR1 is SGHVS and CDR2 is FQNEAQ. Trimming took off 2 bases at V and 2 bases at J, with 9 bases between the two ends. CDR3: CASSLLGGNYGYTF. The CDR3 DNA reads TGTGCCAGCAGCTTACTTGGGGGCAACTATGGCTACACCTTC.

The rearrangement links TRBV7-2 to TRBJ1-3, with a weak D call TRBD1 (6 bases). Between the trimmed V and J ends, which lost 5 bases and 3 bases, there was a span of 20 bases. CDR3 length: 17 residues. Germline CDR1 reads SGHTA; CDR2 reads FQGNSA. CDR3: CASSPNVMGAGGNTIYF. The CDR3 nucleotides read TGTGCCAGCAGCCCCAATGTTATGGGGGCTGGTGGAAACACCATATATTTT.

The chain is built from TRBV19 and TRBJ2-7, with D hard to call. Trimming shortened V by 5 bases and J by 4 bases, and 15 bases separated the two germline ends. CDR3 length: 14 residues. Germline V gives CDR1 LNHDA, CDR2 SQIVND (reference sequence). The DNA for the CDR3 is TGTGCCAGTAGTGTCCTCTTCCAGACATACGAGCAGTACTTC. Its translation: CASSVLFQTYEQYF.

This chain links TRBV18 with TRBJ2-7, with D possibly being TRBD1 (7 bases). Germline V gene lookup returns CDR1 KGHSH and CDR2 LQKENI. This CDR3 has 14 residues. With 3 bases removed from V and 5 bases from J, the gap between germline ends came to 14 bases. CDR3 residues: CASSPRQGGDEQYF. DNA for the CDR3: TGTGCCAGCTCACCCCGACAGGGAGGAGACGAGCAGTACTTC.

CDR3 amino acids: CASSSSGRATDTQYF. In DNA form, the CDR3 reads TGTGCCAGCAGCTCCAGCGGGAGGGCCACGGATACGCAGTATTTT. The chain links TRBV7-3 to TRBJ2-3, with TRBD2 matching 10 bases. The CDR3 totals 15 residues. V shed 4 bases, J shed 6 bases, and the junction held 7 bases outside the gene matches. CDR1 and CDR2 (germline): SGHTA, FQGTGA.

V gene TRBV15 combines with J gene TRBJ2-7; 9 positions agree with TRBD1. The junction had 9 bases not matched to a gene; V was cut back by 8 bases and J by 4 bases. Germline assignment: CDR1 LNHNV and CDR2 YYDKDF (reference sequence). The CDR3 is made up of 14 amino acids. The CDR3 loop reads CATGVETGGYEQYF. The CDR3 DNA sequence: TGTGCCACCGGGGTTGAGACAGGGGGTTACGAGCAGTACTTC.

The chain couples TRBV28 to TRBJ1-1; D remains ambiguous. The V end lost 11 bases, the J end lost 1 base, and 14 bases lay between the germline ends. The CDR3 runs to 13 residues. Germline values: CDR1 MDHEN, CDR2 SYDVKM. CDR3 amino acids: CAWRLRGNTEAFF. Written as DNA, the CDR3 is TGTGCCTGGCGTCTTAGAGGGAACACTGAAGCTTTCTTT.

The chain has TRBV29-1 and TRBJ1-4; D call uncertain. The germline V gene has CDR1 SQVTM and CDR2 ANQGSEA. CDR3 size: 14 residues. V shed 2 bases and J shed 8 bases, with 15 bases lying between them. The CDR3 bases are TGCAGCGTTGAATCGGGAGAAGGAAGCGAAAAACTGTTTTTT. Amino acids: CSVESGEGSEKLFF. The full variable domain, in which reference TRBV29-1 and TRBJ1-4 provide the parts outside the CDR3, is SAVISQKPSRDICQRGTSLTIQCQVDSQVTMMFWYRQQPGQSLTLIATANQGSEATYESGFVIDKFPISRPNLTFSTLTVSNMSPEDSSIYLCSVESGEGSEKLFFGSGTQLSVL.

This chain connects TRBV12-2 to TRBJ2-2; the listed D gene, TRBD2, was not tested against the DNA. TRBV12-2 is designated a pseudogene. The CDR3 runs to 18 residues. CDR3 nucleotide sequence: TGTGCAAGTCGCTTAGCGGGACTCCCGTCCGGGGGCACCGGGGAGCTGTTTTTT. Its protein is CASRLAGLPSGGTGELFF.

The chain carries TRBV12-5 and TRBJ2-1; D call uncertain. This CDR3 comprises 16 residues. The V gene's germline CDR1 is LGHNT and CDR2 FRNRAP. V lost 6 bases to trimming and J lost 0 bases, with 15 bases between them. The CDR3 is CASGPTSSSSYNEQFF. DNA for the CDR3: TGTGCTAGTGGGCCTACTTCCTCAAGCTCCTACAATGAGCAGTTCTTC.

This clone was found once. The chain carries TRBV4-1 and TRBJ1-1; D is perhaps TRBD1 (5 bases). Germline CDR1 MGHRA, CDR2 YSYEKL. Trimming left V 4 bases short and J 1 base short, with 10 bases between. The CDR3 totals 14 residues. The CDR3 DNA is TGCGCCAGCAGCCCCGTCGGGGCGAACACTGAAGCTTTCTTT. Its translation is CASSPVGANTEAFF.

This chain joins TRBV6-6 and TRBJ2-5; the D is unclear. The J call may be mistaken, given a closer DNA end match to TRBJ2-7. This CDR3 is built from 14 residues. The V gene's germline CDR1 is MNHNY and CDR2 SVGAGI (reference sequence). The CDR3 is CASSYLIGPYEQYF. The CDR3 nucleotides are TGTGCCAGCAGTTACCTCATCGGCCCCTACGAGCAGTACTTC.

The chain carries TRBV18 and TRBJ1-4; D remains unclear. Deletions cut 0 bases from V and 0 bases from J, with 20 bases between. CDR3 length: 20 residues. The germline CDR1 and CDR2 sequences are KGHSH and LQKENI. DNA of the CDR3: TGTGCCAGCTCACCACCGATTTGGCACGGAGGCTCCACAACTAATGAAAAACTGTTTTTT. It encodes CASSPPIWHGGSTTNEKLFF. Supplemented by reference TRBV18 and TRBJ1-4, the full variable domain reads NAGVMQNPRHLVRRRGQEARLRCSPMKGHSHVYWYRQLPEEGLKFMVYLQKENIIDESGMPKERFSAEFPKEGPSILRIQQVVRGDSAAYFCASSPPIWHGGSTTNEKLFFGSGTQLSVL.

The chain combines TRBV29-1 with TRBJ2-7, with 7 positions matching TRBD1. The CDR3 runs 13 residues. Trimming cost V 2 bases and J 0 bases; bases outside gene matches: 1. CDR1 and CDR2 from the germline V gene are SQVTM and ANQGSEA. CDR3 in DNA: TGCAGCGTTGAATGGGACAGCTCCTACGAGCAGTACTTC. It yields the protein CSVEWDSSYEQYF.

The chain uses TRBV28 and TRBJ2-7, with D possibly matching TRBD1 (5 bases). The CDR3 is 14 amino acids. The germline V gene encodes CDR1 MDHEN and CDR2 SYDVKM. Trimming shortened V by 5 bases and J by 0 bases, and 11 bases separated the two germline ends. CDR3 in DNA: TGTGCCAGCAGTCCCCAGGGTTTCTCCTACGAGCAGTACTTC. It yields the protein CASSPQGFSYEQYF. The entire variable domain, with the rest obtained from reference TRBV28 and TRBJ2-7, is as follows: DVKVTQSSRYLVKRTGEKVFLECVQDMDHENMFWYRQDPGLGLRLIYFSYDVKMKEKGDIPEGYSVSREKKERFSLILESASTNQTSMYLCASSPQGFSYEQYFGPGTRLTVT.

The genes are TRBV4-2 and TRBJ2-4; D is unresolved. Trimming took 0 bases from V and 0 from J, leaving 12 bases between them. In germline, CDR1 is LGHNA, CDR2 YNFKEQ. This CDR3 contains 17 residues. CDR3 in amino acids: CASSQEPTSLAKNIQYF. In DNA form, the CDR3 reads TGTGCCAGCAGCCAAGAACCGACTTCTCTAGCCAAAAACATTCAGTACTTC.

The rearrangement links TRBV6-6 to TRBJ1-1; D remains ambiguous. This CDR3 region has 14 residues. Trimming left V 5 bases short and J 0 bases short, with 10 bases between. Looked up from germline, CDR1 is MNHNY and CDR2 is SVGAGI (reference sequence). CDR3 sequence: CASSPVIMNTEAFF. CDR3 nucleotide sequence: TGTGCCAGCAGTCCAGTGATCATGAACACTGAAGCTTTCTTT.

This chain joins TRBV28 and TRBJ1-2, with unresolved D. The CDR3 has 14 residues. CDR1 is MDHEN and CDR2 is SYDVKM in the germline V gene. V was cut by 5 bases and J by 5 bases, with 15 bases left in between. The DNA for the CDR3 is TGTGCCAGCAGTCCCACCGCCACCCCATATGGCTACACCTTC. This sequence encodes CASSPTATPYGYTF.

V gene TRBV7-2 combines with J gene TRBJ2-7, with 10 bases fitting TRBD2. With V trimmed by 3 bases and J by 1 base, 3 bases remained unmatched. Germline CDR1 is SGHTA and CDR2 is FQGNSA. This CDR3 has 15 amino acids. As DNA, the CDR3 is TGTGCCAGCAGCTTCACTAGCGGGATATCCTACGAGCAGTACTTC. As protein: CASSFTSGISYEQYF.

DNA of the CDR3: TGTGCCAGCAGGAATTGGGGAGGTCCCCAAGAGACCCAGTACTTC. Its translation: CASRNWGGPQETQYF. The V gene is TRBV6-6, the J gene TRBJ2-5, with D possibly TRBD2 on 6 matching bases. CDR3 length: 15 residues. Trimming shortened V by 6 bases and J by 1 base, and 15 bases separated the two germline ends. Germline CDR1 is MNHNY and CDR2 is SVGAGI (reference sequence).

The DNA of the CDR3 is TGCAGCGTACCCCGGACAGGGGGTTTGGGGACCCAGTACTTC. It translates to CSVPRTGGLGTQYF. J is TRBJ2-5 and V is TRBV29-1; the match to TRBD1 covers 10 bases. The CDR3 has 14 residues. V was pared by 6 bases and J by 7 bases, with 11 bases of the junction left unmatched. The V gene's germline CDR1 is SQVTM and CDR2 ANQGSEA.